This T cell receptor (beta chain) was documented in a study of metastatic and nonmetastatic thyroid tumors. Patients had received no treatment of any kind before thyroid surgery. The V gene's germline CDR1 is MNHNS and CDR2 SASEGT. V lost 2 bases, J lost 4 bases, and 5 bases lay in between. This CDR3 region has 12 residues. This clone was seen ten or more times. TCRdb reprocessed the PCR reads via MiXCR. The table has over 20,000 clones, about a sixth seen once. The receptor's source is a female donor with papillary thyroid cancer or a benign thyroid nodule (not recorded which). Some clones in this sample may be carry-over from other donors' samples. Input material: tumor tissue. The V and J genes are TRBV6-1 and TRBJ1-2; D remains unclear. The CDR3 region is CASSESLYGYTF. The CDR3 DNA sequence: TGTGCCAGCAGTGAAAGTCTCTATGGCTACACCTTC.